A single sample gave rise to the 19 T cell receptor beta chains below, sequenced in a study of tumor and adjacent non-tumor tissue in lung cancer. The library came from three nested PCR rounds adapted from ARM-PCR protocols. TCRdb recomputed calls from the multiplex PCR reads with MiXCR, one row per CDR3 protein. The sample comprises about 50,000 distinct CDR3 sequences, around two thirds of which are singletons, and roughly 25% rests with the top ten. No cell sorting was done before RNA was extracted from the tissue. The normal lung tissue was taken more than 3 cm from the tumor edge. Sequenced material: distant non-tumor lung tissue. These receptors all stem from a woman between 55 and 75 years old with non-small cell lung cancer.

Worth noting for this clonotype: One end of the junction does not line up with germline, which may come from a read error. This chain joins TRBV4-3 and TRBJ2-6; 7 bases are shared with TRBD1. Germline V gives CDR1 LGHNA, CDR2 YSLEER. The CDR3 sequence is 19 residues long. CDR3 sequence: CARSQGTGERRSGANVLTF. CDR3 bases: TGCGCCAGGAGCCAAGGAACAGGGGAACGTAGGTCTGGGGCCAACGTCCTAACTTTC.

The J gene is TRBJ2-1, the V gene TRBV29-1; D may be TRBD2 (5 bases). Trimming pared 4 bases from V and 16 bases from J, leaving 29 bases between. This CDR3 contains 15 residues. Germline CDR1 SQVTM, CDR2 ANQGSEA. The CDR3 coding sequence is TGCAGCGTTGTTGAGGGCAGGTCTTCCTACAATGAGTACTTCTTC. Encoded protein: CSVVEGRSSYNEYFF.

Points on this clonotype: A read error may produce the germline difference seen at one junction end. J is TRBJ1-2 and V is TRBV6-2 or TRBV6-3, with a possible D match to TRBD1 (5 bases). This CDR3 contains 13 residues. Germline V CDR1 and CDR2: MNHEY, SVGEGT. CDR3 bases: TGTGTCAGCAGGCGCATGGGGCTCTATGACTACACCTTC. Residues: CVSRRMGLYDYTF.

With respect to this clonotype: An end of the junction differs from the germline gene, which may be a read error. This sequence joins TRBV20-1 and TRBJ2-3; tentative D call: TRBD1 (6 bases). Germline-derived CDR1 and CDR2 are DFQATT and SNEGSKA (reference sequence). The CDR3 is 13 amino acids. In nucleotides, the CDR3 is TGCAGTGCTACTGTACAGGCAGGGGATACACAGTATTTT. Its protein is CSATVQAGDTQYF.

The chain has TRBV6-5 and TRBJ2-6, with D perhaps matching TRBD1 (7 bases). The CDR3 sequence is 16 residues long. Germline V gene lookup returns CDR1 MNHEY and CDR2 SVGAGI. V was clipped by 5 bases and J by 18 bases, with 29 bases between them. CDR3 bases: TGTGCCAGCAGTCGACAGGGAGGAGGAGGGGCCAACCTCCAGACTTTC. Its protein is CASSRQGGGGANLQTF.

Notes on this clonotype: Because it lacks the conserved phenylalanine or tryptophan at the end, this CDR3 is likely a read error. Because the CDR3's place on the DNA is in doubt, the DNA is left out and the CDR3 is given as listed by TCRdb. This chain's CDR3 is CSVVDPYERYS. The V and J genes are TRBV29-1 and TRBJ2-7. With termini counted, the CDR3 has 11 amino acids. Per the germline V gene, CDR1 is SQVTM and CDR2 is ANQGSEA.

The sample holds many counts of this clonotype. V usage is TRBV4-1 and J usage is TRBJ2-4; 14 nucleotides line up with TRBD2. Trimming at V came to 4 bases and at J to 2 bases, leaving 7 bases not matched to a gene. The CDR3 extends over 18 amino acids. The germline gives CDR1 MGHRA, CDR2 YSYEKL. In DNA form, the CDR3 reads TGCGCCAGCAGCCCCGGACTAGCGGGAGGCCATTCCAAAAACATTCAGTACTTC. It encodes CASSPGLAGGHSKNIQYF.

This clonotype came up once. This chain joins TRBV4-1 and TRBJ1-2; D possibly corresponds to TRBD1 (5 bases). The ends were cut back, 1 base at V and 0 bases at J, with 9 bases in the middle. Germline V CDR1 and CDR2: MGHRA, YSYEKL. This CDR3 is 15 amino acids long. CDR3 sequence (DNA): TGCGCCAGCAGCCAAGGGGACGGTCCTAACTATGGCTACACCTTC. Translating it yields CASSQGDGPNYGYTF.

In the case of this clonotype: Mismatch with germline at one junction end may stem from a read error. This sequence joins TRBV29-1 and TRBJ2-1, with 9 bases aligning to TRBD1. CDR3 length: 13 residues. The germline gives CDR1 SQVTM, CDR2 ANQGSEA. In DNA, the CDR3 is TGCAGCGTTTCGGGACAGGGTGACAATGAGCGGTTCTTC. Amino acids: CSVSGQGDNERFF.

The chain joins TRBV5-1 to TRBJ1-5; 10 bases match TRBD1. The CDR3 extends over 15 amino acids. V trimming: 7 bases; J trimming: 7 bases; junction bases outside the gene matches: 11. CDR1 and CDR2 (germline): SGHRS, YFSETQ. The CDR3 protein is CASRSEDRGNQPQHF. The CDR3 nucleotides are TGCGCCAGCCGCTCTGAGGACAGGGGGAACCAGCCCCAGCATTTT.

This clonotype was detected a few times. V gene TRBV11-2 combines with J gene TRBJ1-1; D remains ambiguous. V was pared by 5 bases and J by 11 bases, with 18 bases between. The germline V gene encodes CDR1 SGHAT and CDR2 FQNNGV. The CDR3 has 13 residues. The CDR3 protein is CASSLGGYTNAFF. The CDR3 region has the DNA TGTGCCAGCAGCCTAGGCGGGTACACTAATGCTTTCTTT.

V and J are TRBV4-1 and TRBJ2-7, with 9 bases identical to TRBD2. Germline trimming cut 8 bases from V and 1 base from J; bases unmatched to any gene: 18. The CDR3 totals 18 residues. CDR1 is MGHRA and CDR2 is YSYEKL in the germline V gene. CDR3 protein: CASGRKVSLAGISYEQYF. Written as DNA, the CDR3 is TGCGCCAGCGGCCGGAAAGTTAGTCTAGCGGGGATTTCCTACGAGCAGTACTTC.

The CDR3 DNA follows: TGTGCCAGCAGCTCCAGTGGGTGTCTAGGAGTTACGCAGTATTTT. Translation gives CASSSSGCLGVTQYF. This sequence joins TRBV11-3 and TRBJ2-3; D is uncertain. V lost 4 bases, J lost 8 bases, and 19 bases lay in between. The CDR3 covers 15 residues. The germline V gene has CDR1 SGHNT and CDR2 YENEEA.

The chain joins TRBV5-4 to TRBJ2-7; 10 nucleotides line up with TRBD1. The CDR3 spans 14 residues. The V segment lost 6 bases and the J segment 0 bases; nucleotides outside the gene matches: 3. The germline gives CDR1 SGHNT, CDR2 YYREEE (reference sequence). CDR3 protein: CASNWDRGSYEQYF. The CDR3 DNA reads TGTGCCAGCAATTGGGACAGGGGCTCCTACGAGCAGTACTTC.

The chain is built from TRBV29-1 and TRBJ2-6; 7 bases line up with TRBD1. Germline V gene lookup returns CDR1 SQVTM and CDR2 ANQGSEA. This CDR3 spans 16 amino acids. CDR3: CSVDNTGDTGANVLTF. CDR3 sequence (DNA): TGCAGTGTGGATAACACAGGGGACACTGGGGCCAACGTCCTGACTTTC. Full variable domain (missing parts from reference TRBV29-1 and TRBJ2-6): SAVISQKPSRDICQRGTSLTIQCQVDSQVTMMFWYRQQPGQSLTLIATANQGSEATYESGFVIDKFPISRPNLTFSTLTVSNMSPEDSSIYLCSVDNTGDTGANVLTFGAGSRLTVL.

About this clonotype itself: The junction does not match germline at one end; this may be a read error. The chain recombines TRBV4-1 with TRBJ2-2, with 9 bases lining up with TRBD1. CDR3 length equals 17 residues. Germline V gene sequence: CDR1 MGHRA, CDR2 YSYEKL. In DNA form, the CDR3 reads TGCGCCAGCGGCCAAGATCCGGGACAGGGAGTGATCGGGGAGCTGTTTTTT. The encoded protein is CASGQDPGQGVIGELFF.

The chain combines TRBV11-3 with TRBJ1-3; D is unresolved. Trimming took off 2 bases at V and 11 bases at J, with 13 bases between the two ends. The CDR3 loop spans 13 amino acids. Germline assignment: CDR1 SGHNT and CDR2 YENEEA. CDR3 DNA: TGTGCCAGCAGCTTAAAACTGCCCAACGCCATATATTTT. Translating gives CASSLKLPNAIYF.

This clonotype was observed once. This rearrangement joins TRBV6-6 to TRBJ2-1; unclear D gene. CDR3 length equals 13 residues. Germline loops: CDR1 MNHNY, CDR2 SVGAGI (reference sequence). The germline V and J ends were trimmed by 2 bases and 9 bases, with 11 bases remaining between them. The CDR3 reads CASSYGIVTEQFF. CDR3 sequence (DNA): TGTGCCAGCAGTTACGGAATCGTCACTGAGCAGTTCTTC.

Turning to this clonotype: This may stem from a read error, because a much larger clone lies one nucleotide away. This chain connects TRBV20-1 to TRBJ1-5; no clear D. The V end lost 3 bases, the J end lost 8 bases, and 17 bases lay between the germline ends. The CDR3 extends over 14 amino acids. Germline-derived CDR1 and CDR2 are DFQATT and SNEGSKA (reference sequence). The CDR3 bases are TGCAGTGCTAGCCTGGGCCAGGAGGAAAAGCCCCAGCATTTT. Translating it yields CSASLGQEEKPQHF.